The T cell receptor beta chain described here comes from a study of blood T cell repertoires in COVID-19. CDR3 length equals 16 residues. With V trimmed by 4 bases and J by 0 bases, 4 bases remained unmatched. CDR1 and CDR2 (germline): KGHDR, SFDVKD. Across 20 to 25 US areas, participants ranged in age from 18 to 89 years. Membership in each cohort depended on participant-reported clinical history. Methods used by the authors: Reference gene primer amplification in the assay estimated nucleated cell counts. The method was immunoSEQ multiplex PCR; TCRdb's version includes in-frame clones alone and lacks a portion of them. Clone size and the V and J calls come from that table; the DNA yielded D and trimming. The table has 220,000 or so clones, 90% seen once.

J is TRBJ2-7 and V is TRBV24-1; TRBD2 agrees at 11 bases. The specimen was PBMCs or T cells enriched from blood (not recorded which). The TCR originated in a man aged 25 to 40 who had been exposed to COVID-19. In nucleotides, the CDR3 is TGTGCCACCAGTGAGAGGGGACTAGCGGACTCCTACGAGCAGTACTTC. Amino acids: CATSERGLADSYEQYF.